The 11 T cell receptor beta chains presented below share a single source sample, sequenced in a study of read filtering for tumor transcriptome and immune sequencing. Molecular barcoded adaptors covering alpha/delta and beta/gamma chains were used on 400 to 450 ng RNA. TCRdb re-called the reads through MiXCR, storing one row per CDR3 protein. The sample yields 30,000 to 35,000 distinct CDR3 sequences, roughly 18% seen once. Sample: a population of CD138-negative cells sorted from bone marrow. The receptors stem from a donor aged 40 or over with multiple myeloma.

This clonotype was seen at least ten times. This could be a read error, since a much larger clone is one nucleotide away. The rearrangement joins TRBV4-1 to TRBJ2-7; maybe TRBD2 (7 bases). Germline CDR1 reads MGHRA; CDR2 reads YSYEKL. Trimming took off 0 bases at V and 3 bases at J, with 15 bases between the two ends. The CDR3 totals 16 residues. The CDR3 loop reads CASSQEPGGTSYEQYF. In DNA form, the CDR3 reads TGCGCCAGCAGCCAAGAACCCGGGGGGACAAGCTACGAGCAGTACTTC.

The sample holds many counts of this clonotype. The rearrangement joins TRBV7-3 to TRBJ2-2; 10 bases agree with TRBD1. This CDR3 has 17 amino acids. Germline lookup yields CDR1 SGHTA and CDR2 FQGTGA. Losses at the gene ends were 4 bases for V and 5 bases for J; bases not matched to a gene: 10. CDR3 amino acids: CASSSSRTGGLTGELFF. DNA for the CDR3: TGTGCCAGCAGCTCGAGTCGGACAGGGGGTCTGACCGGGGAGCTGTTTTTT.

With respect to this clonotype: This clone may be a read error of a much larger clone one base away. This is likely a read error, given that the CDR3 carries no conserved phenylalanine or tryptophan at its end. J is TRBJ2-3 and V is TRBV29-1; TRBD2 aligns across 14 bases. V shed 5 bases and J 1 base; nucleotides not matched to a gene: 5. This CDR3 is built from 16 residues. CDR1 and CDR2 (germline): SQVTM, ANQGSEA. The CDR3 sequence is CSVIGTSGRGTDTQYL. As DNA, the CDR3 is TGCAGCGTTATCGGGACTAGCGGGAGAGGCACAGATACGCAGTATCTT.

Ten or more counts support this clonotype. The chain combines TRBV18 with TRBJ2-5; maybe TRBD2 (5 bases). CDR1 and CDR2 (germline): KGHSH, LQKENI. Trimming cost V 0 bases and J 4 bases, with 9 bases left between them. The CDR3 covers 14 residues. The CDR3 DNA follows: TGTGCCAGCTCACCACCTGAAGGGAGAGAGACCCAGTACTTC. It codes for CASSPPEGRETQYF.

This clonotype has at least ten counts. The junction departs from germline at one end; a sequencing error may be responsible. The chain has TRBV2 and TRBJ1-1; no clear D gene. This CDR3 spans 12 amino acids. Per germline, CDR1 SNHLY and CDR2 FYNNEI. The CDR3 reads CASIEENTEAFF. In DNA, the CDR3 is TGTGCCAGCATTGAAGAGAACACTGAAGCTTTCTTT.

This clonotype appeared a few times. V usage is TRBV29-1 and J usage is TRBJ1-2; D possibly corresponds to TRBD1 (5 bases). Germline lookup yields CDR1 SQVTM and CDR2 ANQGSEA. This CDR3 has 11 residues. CDR3 in DNA: TGCTCCGGGGGGGAGGACTATGGCTACACCTTC. As protein: CSGGEDYGYTF.

Ten or more counts support this clonotype. The V call is TRBV20-1, the J call TRBJ2-7; 13 nucleotides match TRBD2. The junction had 11 bases not matched to a gene; V was cut back by 6 bases and J by 6 bases. The CDR3 contains 15 residues. The germline gives CDR1 DFQATT, CDR2 SNEGSKA (reference sequence). The DNA for the CDR3 is TGCAGTGCGGAGCCGGGACTAGCGGGATCGGGCGAGCAGTACTTC. Its translation: CSAEPGLAGSGEQYF.

A note on this clonotype: A much larger clone sits a single nucleotide away, making a read error possible. The chain joins TRBV6-5 to TRBJ1-2, with 8 bases aligning to TRBD1. CDR3 length equals 16 residues. CDR1 and CDR2 (germline): MNHEY, SVGAGI. This CDR3 is CASSTPGQGLNYGFTF. CDR3 in DNA: TGTGCCAGCAGTACCCCCGGACAGGGTCTTAACTATGGCTTCACCTTC.

This clonotype occurred many times. The rearrangement joins TRBV29-1 to TRBJ2-3; 9 bases map to TRBD2. The CDR3 extends over 16 amino acids. Trimming took 7 bases from V and 1 from J; bases not matched to a gene: 12. Germline lookup yields CDR1 SQVTM and CDR2 ANQGSEA. The CDR3 is CSGGQRGVAGTDTQYF. In DNA form, the CDR3 reads TGCAGCGGTGGCCAGCGGGGGGTAGCTGGCACAGATACGCAGTATTTT.

Concerning this clonotype: One end of the junction fails to match germline, which may point to a read error. V is TRBV5-1 and J is TRBJ1-5; a possible D gene is TRBD1 (6 bases). Germline loops: CDR1 SGHRS, CDR2 YFSETQ. The CDR3 covers 14 residues. CDR3 coding DNA: TGCGCCAGTAGCTTGGAGGGAGGGGGTCAGCCCCAGCATTTT. Translation gives CASSLEGGGQPQHF.

This clonotype appeared many times. The CDR3 sequence is CASSSRPGGAEQYF. The CDR3 DNA is TGTGCCAGCAGTTCGCGACCCGGTGGGGCCGAGCAGTACTTC. The rearrangement links TRBV27 to TRBJ2-7; D may be TRBD1 (5 bases). Germline assignment: CDR1 MNHEY and CDR2 SMNVEV (reference sequence). The CDR3 contains 14 residues. V was shortened by 4 bases and J by 6 bases, with 16 bases between the two germline ends.